The 12 T cell receptor beta chains listed next were all sequenced from one sample in a study of PD-1 blockade in classical Hodgkin lymphoma. Only in-frame clones appear in the TCRdb table, and some are missing; sequencing was by immunoSEQ multiplex PCR. The data show about 18,000 clones, with around 80% seen just once and 1.5% to 2% held by the top ten. As to time point: cycle 4 day 1 (C4D1), after around six weeks of nivolumab. Following autologous stem cell transplantation, relapse occurred in every patient, and exposure to brentuximab vedotin varied. Magnetic negative selection of thawed PBMCs was the method by which CD4+ T cells were purified. This specimen was CD4+ T cells from blood, taken before the fourth cycle of nivolumab. These receptors were taken from a human donor with classical Hodgkin lymphoma.

The chain couples TRBV18 to TRBJ2-4; no clear D gene. Trimming removed 2 bases at V and 0 bases at J, with 11 bases between. The CDR3 covers 16 residues. Germline CDR1 KGHSH, CDR2 LQKENI. The DNA for the CDR3 is TGTGCCAGCTCACCAACGGATCGGGCAGCCAAAAACATTCAGTACTTC. It codes for CASSPTDRAAKNIQYF. The variable domain in full, completed from reference TRBV18 and TRBJ2-4, reads NAGVMQNPRHLVRRRGQEARLRCSPMKGHSHVYWYRQLPEEGLKFMVYLQKENIIDESGMPKERFSAEFPKEGPSILRIQQVVRGDSAAYFCASSPTDRAAKNIQYFGAGTRLSVL.

This sequence joins TRBV28 and TRBJ1-2; 9 bases agree with TRBD1. After removal of 3 bases from V and 6 bases from J, the junction contained 2 bases not matched to a gene. Germline CDR1 and CDR2: MDHEN and SYDVKM. CDR3 length: 13 amino acids. The CDR3 region has the DNA TGTGCCAGCAGTTTGGGGACAGGGAATGGCTACACCTTC. Residues: CASSLGTGNGYTF.

V gene TRBV5-1 combines with J gene TRBJ1-3; D unresolved. The CDR3 contains 15 residues. V lost 0 bases and J lost 3, with 10 bases in between. Looked up from germline, CDR1 is SGHRS and CDR2 is YFSETQ. CDR3 in DNA: TGCGCCAGCAGCTTGGATGGAGGAATTGGAAACACCATATATTTT. Protein: CASSLDGGIGNTIYF.

V usage is TRBV10-3 and J usage is TRBJ2-5; 11 bases agree with TRBD2. The length of the CDR3 is 15 residues. The junction had 11 bases not matched to a gene; V was cut back by 9 bases and J by 5 bases. Per germline, CDR1 ENHRY and CDR2 SYGVKD. In DNA, the CDR3 is TGTGCCATAAATCTAGCGGGAGGATCCGTGGAGACCCAGTACTTC. It is translated as CAINLAGGSVETQYF.

V and J are TRBV23-1 and TRBJ1-2; 7 nucleotides match TRBD1. TRBV23-1 is labeled an ORF, and its function is uncertain. The CDR3 covers 15 residues. Losses at the gene ends were 0 bases for V and 5 bases for J; bases not matched to a gene: 6. The DNA of the CDR3 is TGCGCCAGCAGTCAATCGAACAGGGGACGGTATGGCTACACCTTC. Translation gives CASSQSNRGRYGYTF.

The chain recombines TRBV7-9 with TRBJ2-5; D is unclear. Gene TRBJ2-7 matches the end of the DNA better, so the J call may be wrong. CDR3 size: 12 residues. The V gene's germline CDR1 is SEHNR and CDR2 FQNEAQ (reference sequence). Here the CDR3 reads CASSPTFHEQYF. For the CDR3, the DNA is TGTGCCAGCAGCCCCACCTTCCACGAGCAGTACTTC.

The CDR3 nucleotides are TGTGCCACGAAACCGGGACAGCTAAACTATGGCTACACCTTC. Its protein product is CATKPGQLNYGYTF. V and J are TRBV19 and TRBJ1-2; 7 nucleotides line up with TRBD1. The germline CDR1 and CDR2 sequences are LNHDA and SQIVND (reference sequence). The CDR3 runs to 14 residues. J was trimmed by 2 bases and V by 10 bases; bases with no gene match: 10.

The chain employs TRBV5-1 and TRBJ1-2; D is possibly TRBD1 (6 bases). Germline CDR1 reads SGHRS; CDR2 reads YFSETQ. The V end was cut by 2 bases, the J end by 7 bases, with 18 bases between. The CDR3 totals 15 residues. CDR3 sequence (DNA): TGCGCCAGCAGCTTTAGTATGGGGGCGCAAAGTGGCTACACCTTC. Its protein is CASSFSMGAQSGYTF.

This clone was seen a single time. CDR3 DNA sequence: TGTGCCAGTAGTATAGTATGGAGCAGGGAAGAGACCCAGTACTTC. Translating it yields CASSIVWSREETQYF. The chain links TRBV19 to TRBJ2-5; TRBD1 is a possible D gene (5 bases). V was shortened by 1 base and J by 3 bases, with 12 bases between the two germline ends. CDR3 size: 15 residues. In germline, CDR1 is LNHDA, CDR2 SQIVND (reference sequence).

The chain links TRBV10-2 to TRBJ2-3, with unresolved D. The CDR3 has 12 amino acids. The germline V gene has CDR1 WSHSY and CDR2 SAAADI. Trimming left V 9 bases short and J 1 base short, with 8 bases between. The CDR3 reads CASRPGTDTQYF. The CDR3 coding sequence is TGCGCCAGTAGGCCGGGCACAGATACGCAGTATTTT.

This sequence joins TRBV18 and TRBJ2-7, with D unclear. Germline values: CDR1 KGHSH, CDR2 LQKENI. Trimming shortened V by 1 base and J by 0 bases, and 7 bases separated the two germline ends. The CDR3 spans 14 residues. The CDR3 nucleotides are TGTGCCAGCTCACCACAGGGAAGCTCCTACGAGCAGTACTTC. Its protein is CASSPQGSSYEQYF.

The chain recombines TRBV10-3 with TRBJ2-5; D remains unclear. V was trimmed by 3 bases and J by 3 bases, leaving 8 bases between them. The CDR3 is 13 amino acids. The germline V gene encodes CDR1 ENHRY and CDR2 SYGVKD. CDR3 amino acids: CAISDRTEETQYF. DNA for the CDR3: TGTGCCATCAGTGATCGGACCGAAGAGACCCAGTACTTC.